This is a list of T cell receptor beta chains from one sample in a study of blood T cell repertoires in COVID-19. This table comes from immunoSEQ multiplex PCR, and its TCRdb copy is limited to in-frame clones, with some not included. Of about 90,000 clones listed, 90% are singletons. Sequenced material: peripheral blood. The receptors derive from a man aged 50 to 60 with acute or convalescent COVID-19. CDR3s include the opening cysteine and the closing phenylalanine or tryptophan. The D gene is left open where the match is weak. Only part of the rows carry a size: once, few, many, or a class if the clone is expanded.

. TRBJ1-1 TRBV3-1/TRBV3-2 TRBD1 CASSHSGGNTEAFF TGTGCCAGCAGCCACTCAGGGGGCAACACTGAAGCTTTCTTT
. TRBJ1-4 TRBV29-1 . CSVVLNMEGKLFF TGCAGCGTTGTGCTCAATATGGAGGGGAAACTGTTTTTT
. TRBJ1-1 TRBV7-2 . CASSFLAEAFF TGTGCCAGCAGCTTCCTAGCTGAAGCTTTCTTT
. TRBJ1-1 TRBV3-1/TRBV3-2 TRBD1 CASSRSPGQGLEAFF TGTGCCAGCAGCCGCAGCCCGGGACAGGGACTGGAAGCTTTCTTT
. TRBJ2-3 TRBV7-9 . CASSSARNTDTQYF TGTGCCAGCAGCTCCGCTAGAAACACAGATACGCAGTATTTT
. TRBJ2-7 TRBV7-9 TRBD1 CASSRQGGYEQYF TGTGCCAGCAGCCGACAGGGGGGGTACGAGCAGTACTTC
few TRBJ1-5 TRBV6-6 TRBD1 CASRYRGQSQPQHF TGTGCCAGCAGATACAGGGGGCAAAGTCAGCCCCAGCATTTT
. TRBJ2-1 TRBV7-2 TRBD2 CASSWGGFRGFNNEQFF TGTGCCAGCAGCTGGGGGGGTTTCCGGGGATTTAACAATGAGCAGTTCTTC
. TRBJ2-7 TRBV3-1/TRBV3-2 . CASSLLRGGEQYF TGTGCCAGCAGCCTACTTAGGGGGGGAGAGCAGTACTTC
few TRBJ2-7 TRBV5-1 . CASSLGNSGPRGEQYF TGCGCCAGCAGCTTAGGGAACAGCGGCCCCCGGGGCGAGCAGTACTTC
. TRBJ1-5 TRBV12-3/TRBV12-4 . CASSRHNQPQHF TGTGCCAGCAGCAGACATAATCAGCCCCAGCATTTT
. TRBJ2-7 TRBV29-1 TRBD1 CSVEGGLRDRRYEQYF TGCAGCGTTGAAGGCGGACTCCGGGACAGACGTTACGAGCAGTACTTC
. TRBJ1-5 TRBV28 TRBD1 CASGRQGNQPQHF TGTGCCAGCGGACGACAGGGGAATCAGCCCCAGCATTTT
. TRBJ1-2 TRBV7-9 . CASSFSGARSDYGYTF TGTGCCAGCAGCTTCTCGGGTGCACGCAGCGATTATGGCTACACCTTC
. TRBJ2-5 TRBV30 TRBD1 CAWSGGTGGYGETQYF TGTGCCTGGAGTGGGGGGACAGGGGGCTATGGGGAGACCCAGTACTTC
. TRBJ1-4 TRBV3-1/TRBV3-2 . CASSQVGPTDEKLFF TGTGCCAGCAGCCAAGTGGGGCCGACGGATGAAAAACTGTTTTTT
. TRBJ2-3 TRBV5-1 . CASSLVVTDTQYF TGCGCCAGCAGCTTGGTAGTCACAGATACGCAGTATTTT
. TRBJ1-3 TRBV5-1 TRBD1 CASSVGQGGAGNTIYF TGCGCCAGCAGCGTGGGACAGGGGGGCGCTGGAAACACCATATATTTT
. TRBJ1-2 TRBV5-1 . CASSFGQNYGYTF TGCGCCAGCAGCTTTGGACAGAACTATGGCTACACCTTC
. TRBJ2-7 TRBV5-1 TRBD2 CASSWEGTYEQYF TGCGCCAGCAGCTGGGAGGGGACCTACGAGCAGTACTTC
. TRBJ2-5 TRBV7-2 . CASSLGAGNRETQYF TGTGCCAGCAGCTTAGGGGCAGGGAACAGGGAGACCCAGTACTTC
. TRBJ2-1 TRBV4-1 . CASSQGVGEQFF TGCGCCAGCAGCCAAGGAGTCGGTGAGCAGTTCTTC
. TRBJ2-5 TRBV24-1 TRBD1 CATSLGQGIQETQYF TGTGCCACCAGTCTTGGACAGGGGATCCAAGAGACCCAGTACTTC
. TRBJ2-3 TRBV18 . CASSPTPRDTQYF TGTGCCAGCTCACCAACCCCCAGAGATACGCAGTATTTT